One and the same sample provided the 4 T cell receptor beta chains below, sequenced in a study of blood T cell repertoires in COVID-19 (dated by TCRdb to about 2020). The library was generated by the immunoSEQ multiplex PCR assay. TCRdb re-hosts the immuneACCESS table, in-frame sequences only. Its copies lack some clones; in the studies checked, an unresolved V gene accounts for under half of them, and the cause for the rest is not known. The sample table shows approximately 530,000 clones, and 70% to 90% are seen once. Less than 9% of the sample rests with the top ten. What was sequenced was peripheral blood. These receptor sequences come from a woman aged 45-59 years with COVID-19, enrolled during active disease.

The V and J genes are TRBV18 and TRBJ1-3; weak D call: TRBD1 (5 bases). The CDR3 loop spans 17 amino acids. Germline V gives CDR1 KGHSH, CDR2 LQKENI. V shed 2 bases and J shed 0 bases, with 14 bases lying between them. The CDR3 sequence: CASSPSGAVSSGNTIYF. In DNA form, the CDR3 reads TGTGCCAGCTCACCAAGTGGGGCAGTTAGCTCTGGAAACACCATATATTTT.

The CDR3 nucleotides read TGCGCCAGCAGCATGGGACTTGAAACCTACGAGCAGTACTTC. Amino acid sequence: CASSMGLETYEQYF. The V gene is TRBV5-1, the J gene TRBJ2-7; maybe TRBD2 (6 bases). Per germline, CDR1 SGHRS and CDR2 YFSETQ. This CDR3 has 14 residues. Between the trimmed V and J ends, which lost 4 bases and 2 bases, there was a span of 13 bases.

This clone was seen only once. The chain joins TRBV5-1 to TRBJ2-1, with D tentatively TRBD2 (5 bases). This CDR3 has 16 amino acids. CDR1 is SGHRS and CDR2 is YFSETQ in the germline V gene. Trimming took 2 bases from V and 7 from J, leaving 19 bases between them. CDR3 in DNA: TGCGCCAGCAGCTTCTCAGCGGAGACCCCTCCGAATGAGCAGTTCTTC. This gives the protein CASSFSAETPPNEQFF. Variable domain in full (rest from reference TRBV5-1 and TRBJ2-1): KAGVTQTPRYLIKTRGQQVTLSCSPISGHRSVSWYQQTPGQGLQFLFEYFSETQRNKGNFPGRFSGRQFSNSRSEMNVSTLELGDSALYLCASSFSAETPPNEQFFGPGTRLTVL.

The chain combines TRBV3-1 (or the pseudogene TRBV3-2) with TRBJ1-2; D is unclear. The CDR3 runs to 14 residues. Germline lookup yields CDR1 LGHDT and CDR2 YNNKEL (reference sequence). V gave up 2 bases and J gave up 2 bases, with 9 bases separating them. CDR3 nucleotide sequence: TGTGCCAGCAGCCAAACGGGTTTGAACTATGGCTACACCTTC. It codes for CASSQTGLNYGYTF.